Below, one TCR beta chain is given with its context. Its binding antigen is unknown. Base qualities were left out, and no much larger clone turns up one base away. This record comes from a study of OX40 agonist ivuxolimab in advanced cancers. Describing the broader study: Ivuxolimab was an agonistic, fully human IgG2 monoclonal antibody directed against OX40 (CD134), a costimulatory receptor. Intravenous ivuxolimab was administered to patients every 2 weeks at six dose levels: 0.01, 0.1, 0.3, 1.5, 3 and 10 mg/kg. Among the approximately 50 dose-escalation patients, around 19 had hepatocellular carcinoma, 15 melanoma, 9 renal cell carcinoma and 9 head and neck cancer. A male proportion of around 81% and a mean age of 60 years, ranging from roughly 20 to 80, were recorded for the dose-escalation cohort. Prior anti-PD-1, anti-PD-L1 or anti-CTLA-4 therapy was permitted, and approximately 42% of dose-escalation patients had received checkpoint inhibitors. Partial responses occurred in three dose-escalation patients, of whom one had hepatocellular carcinoma and two had cutaneous melanoma. Peripheral TCRbeta sequencing aimed to test whether ivuxolimab altered TCR sequence diversity and caused clonal T-cell expansion. The monotherapy dose-escalation portion (N of about 47 patients) of the phase I ivuxolimab trial is reported in the paper. Paper-wide results and their limitations: After ivuxolimab, CD8+ T cells had more expanded clones than CD4+ T cells on average. At doses from 0.1 to 3.0 mg/kg, clonal expansion was seen in both CD4+ and CD8+ blood T cells between baseline and week 6. Low levels of normalized T-cell clonal expansion were also seen in some nonresponding patients. In the 0.1-3.0 mg/kg groups, partial responders were among the patients with the lowest normalized peripheral clonal expansion, particularly in CD8+ T cells. The antigen specificity of the peripheral T cells that underwent clonal expansion was not determined.

Genomic DNA was extracted from sorted cells for sequencing of the TCRbeta CDR3 region. The immunoSEQ Assay was used for sequencing of TCRbeta CDR3 regions. The immuneACCESS repertoire file appears here via TCRdb, limited to in-frame rearrangements. These files lack a portion of the clones; in checked studies, under half of the deficit traces to unresolved V genes, and the cause of the others is not known. The sample table holds about 52,000 clones, of which roughly nine tenths were seen once. The ten largest make up around 6.9% of the sample. Trimming removed 1 base from V and 5 bases from J; the gene matches leave 5 bases unexplained. As encoded in the germline V gene (reference sequence), CDR1 is LNHDA while CDR2 is SQIVND. The CDR3 goes from the cysteine to the phenylalanine over 15 residues. Only CDR3 DNA remains: 45 bases, in frame from the first base. Patients with autoimmune disease history or receiving systemic immunosuppression were excluded from the trial. Peripheral blood for TCR sequencing was drawn from every dose cohort at baseline, at cycle 4 day 1 and at cycle 7 day 1. The samples were taken from a phase I, first-in-human, multicenter, open-label dose-escalation trial of ivuxolimab. Adults with locally advanced or metastatic melanoma, renal cell carcinoma, hepatocellular carcinoma or head and neck squamous cell carcinoma were enrolled in the trial. CD4+ and CD8+ T cells were sorted separately from peripheral blood before TCR sequencing.

The source of this sequence is an adult with an advanced solid tumor such as melanoma, head and neck, liver or kidney cancer. Here the sequenced sample was CD4+ or CD8+ T cells sorted from blood, taken in a trial of the OX40 agonist ivuxolimab. The sequence is built from TRBV19 and TRBJ2-5; the central 9 bases match TRBD2. The bases are TGTGCCAGTAGTATAGGACTAGCGGTCGGGGAGACCCAGTACTTC. It encodes CASSIGLAVGETQYF.